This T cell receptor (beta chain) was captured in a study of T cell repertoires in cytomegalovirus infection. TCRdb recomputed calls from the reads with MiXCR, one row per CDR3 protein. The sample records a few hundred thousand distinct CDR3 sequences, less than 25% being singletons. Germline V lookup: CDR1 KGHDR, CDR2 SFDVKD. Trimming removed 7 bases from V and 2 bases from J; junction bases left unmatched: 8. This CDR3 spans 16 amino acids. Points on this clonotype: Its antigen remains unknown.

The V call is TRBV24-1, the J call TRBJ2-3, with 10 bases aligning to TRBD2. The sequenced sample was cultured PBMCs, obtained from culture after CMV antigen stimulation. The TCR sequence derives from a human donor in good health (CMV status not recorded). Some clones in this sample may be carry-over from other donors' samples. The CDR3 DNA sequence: TGTGCCACCAGAACCGGGACTAGCGAGTACACAGATACGCAGTATTTT. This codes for CATRTGTSEYTDTQYF.